The T cell receptor (beta chain) described here comes from a study of memory CD4+ T cells and cytomegalovirus serostatus. Background on the study: Donors were healthy Belgian adults, under 10 CMV seropositive and roughly 25 seronegative. Whole-study findings and limits: The CMV-associated TCR signature appears largely within the CD4+ memory repertoire.

TCRdb's copy holds only in-frame clones and misses some; the assay was immunoSEQ multiplex PCR. The sample has tens of thousands of clones, about 80% seen once. Of note for this clone: Its antigen is as yet unknown.

Single viable CD3+CD4+CD8-CD45RO+ cells were sorted as the memory CD4+ T cells. Trimming removed 5 bases at V and 4 bases at J, with 9 bases between. This CDR3 has 13 amino acids. From germline, CDR1 is SGHTA and CDR2 FQGNSA. The rearrangement uses TRBV7-2 and TRBJ2-1; TRBD1 is a possible D gene (5 bases). Material: memory CD4+ T cells from blood. The sequence came from an adult in good health and CMV-seronegative. Here the CDR3 reads CASSRQNYNEQFF. The CDR3 nucleotides are TGTGCCAGCAGCCGACAGAATTACAATGAGCAGTTCTTC. The variable domain in full, completed from reference TRBV7-2 and TRBJ2-1, reads GAGVSQSPSNKVTEKGKDVELRCDPISGHTALYWYRQSLGQGLEFLIYFQGNSAPDKSGLPSDRFSAERTGGSVSTLTIQRTQQEDSAVYLCASSRQNYNEQFFGPGTRLTVL.